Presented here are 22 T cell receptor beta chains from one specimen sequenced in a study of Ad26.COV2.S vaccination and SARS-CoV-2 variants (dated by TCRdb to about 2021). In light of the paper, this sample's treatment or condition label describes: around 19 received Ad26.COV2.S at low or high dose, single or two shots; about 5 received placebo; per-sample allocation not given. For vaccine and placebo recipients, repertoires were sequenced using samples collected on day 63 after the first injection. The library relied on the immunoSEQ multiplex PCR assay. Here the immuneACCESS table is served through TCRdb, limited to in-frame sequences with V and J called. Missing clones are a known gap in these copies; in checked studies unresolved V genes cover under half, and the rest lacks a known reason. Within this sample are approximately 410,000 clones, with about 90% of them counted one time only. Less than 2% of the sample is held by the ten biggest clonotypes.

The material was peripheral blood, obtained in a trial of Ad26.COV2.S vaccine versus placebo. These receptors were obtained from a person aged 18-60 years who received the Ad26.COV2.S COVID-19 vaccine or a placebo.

CDR3 residues: CASSSGRVLTDTQYF. The CDR3 DNA follows: TGTGCCAGCAGCTCCGGCAGGGTCCTCACAGATACGCAGTATTTT. This sequence joins TRBV7-8 and TRBJ2-3, with D possibly matching TRBD1 (5 bases). Deletions cut 4 bases from V and 2 bases from J, with 13 bases between. CDR3 size: 15 residues. Germline values: CDR1 SGHVS, CDR2 FQNEAQ.

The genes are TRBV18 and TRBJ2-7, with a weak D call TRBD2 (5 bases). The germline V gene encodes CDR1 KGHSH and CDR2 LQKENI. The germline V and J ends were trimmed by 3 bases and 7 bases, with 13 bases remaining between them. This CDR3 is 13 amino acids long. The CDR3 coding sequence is TGTGCCAGCTCACCGCCCCCAGGACTGGAGCAGTACTTC. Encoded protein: CASSPPPGLEQYF.

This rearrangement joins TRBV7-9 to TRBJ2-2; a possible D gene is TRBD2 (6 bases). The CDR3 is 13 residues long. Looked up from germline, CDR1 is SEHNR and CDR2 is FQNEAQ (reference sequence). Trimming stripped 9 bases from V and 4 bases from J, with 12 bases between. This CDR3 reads CASRRDLTGELFF. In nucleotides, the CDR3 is TGTGCCAGTCGGAGGGACCTCACCGGGGAGCTGTTTTTT.

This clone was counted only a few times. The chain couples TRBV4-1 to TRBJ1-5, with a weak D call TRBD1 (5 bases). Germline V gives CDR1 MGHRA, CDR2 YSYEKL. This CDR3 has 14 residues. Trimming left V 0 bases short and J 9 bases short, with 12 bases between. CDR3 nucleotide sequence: TGCGCCAGCAGCCAAGATTACGGAAGGGGGCCCCAGCATTTT. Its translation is CASSQDYGRGPQHF.

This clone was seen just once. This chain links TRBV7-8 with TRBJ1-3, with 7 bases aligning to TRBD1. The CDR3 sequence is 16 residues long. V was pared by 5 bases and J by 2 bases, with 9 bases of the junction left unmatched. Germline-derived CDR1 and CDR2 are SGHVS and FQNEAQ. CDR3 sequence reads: CASSPRTGVAGNTIYF. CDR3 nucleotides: TGTGCCAGCAGCCCCAGAACAGGGGTGGCTGGAAACACCATATATTTT. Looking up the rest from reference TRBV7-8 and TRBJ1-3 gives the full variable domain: GAGVSQSPRYKVAKRGQDVALRCDPISGHVSLFWYQQALGQGPEFLTYFQNEAQLDKSGLPSDRFFAERPEGSVSTLKIQRTQQEDSAVYLCASSPRTGVAGNTIYFGEGSWLTVV.

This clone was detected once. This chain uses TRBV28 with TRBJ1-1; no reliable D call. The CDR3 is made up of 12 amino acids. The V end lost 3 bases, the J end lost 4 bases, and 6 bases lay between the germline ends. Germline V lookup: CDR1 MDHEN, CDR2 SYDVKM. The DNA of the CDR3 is TGTGCCAGCAGTTTTTTCCGCACTGAAGCTTTCTTT. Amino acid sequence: CASSFFRTEAFF.

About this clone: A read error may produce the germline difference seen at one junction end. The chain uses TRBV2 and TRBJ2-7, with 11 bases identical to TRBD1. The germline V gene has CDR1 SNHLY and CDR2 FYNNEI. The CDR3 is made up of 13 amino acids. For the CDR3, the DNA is TGTGCCAGCAAAGGACAGGGGGCGCAAATTCAACACTTC. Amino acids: CASKGQGAQIQHF.

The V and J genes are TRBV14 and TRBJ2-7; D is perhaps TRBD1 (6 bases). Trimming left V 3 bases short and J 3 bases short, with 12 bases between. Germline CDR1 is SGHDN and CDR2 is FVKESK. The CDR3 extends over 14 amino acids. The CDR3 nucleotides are TGTGCCAGCAGCCAGGTCTGGACAGACTACGAGCAGTACTTC. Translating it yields CASSQVWTDYEQYF.

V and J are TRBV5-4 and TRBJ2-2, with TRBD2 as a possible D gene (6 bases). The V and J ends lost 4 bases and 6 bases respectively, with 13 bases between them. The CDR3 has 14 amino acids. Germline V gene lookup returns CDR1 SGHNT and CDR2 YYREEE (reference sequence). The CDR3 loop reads CASSPRLVPGELFF. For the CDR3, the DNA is TGTGCCAGCAGCCCGAGACTAGTTCCCGGGGAGCTGTTTTTT.

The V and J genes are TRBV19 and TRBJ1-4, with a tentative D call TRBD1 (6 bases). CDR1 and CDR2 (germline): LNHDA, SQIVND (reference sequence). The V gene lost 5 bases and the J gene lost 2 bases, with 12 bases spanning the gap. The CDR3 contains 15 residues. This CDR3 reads CASSFDRRTNEKLFF. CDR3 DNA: TGTGCCAGTAGTTTCGACAGGAGGACTAATGAAAAACTGTTTTTT.

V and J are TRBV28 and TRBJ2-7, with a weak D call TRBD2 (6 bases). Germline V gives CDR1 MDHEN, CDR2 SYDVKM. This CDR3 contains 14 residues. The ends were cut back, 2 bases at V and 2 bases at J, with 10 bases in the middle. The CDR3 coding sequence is TGTGCCAGCAGTTTAGCGGGATTACCCTACGAGCAGTACTTC. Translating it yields CASSLAGLPYEQYF.

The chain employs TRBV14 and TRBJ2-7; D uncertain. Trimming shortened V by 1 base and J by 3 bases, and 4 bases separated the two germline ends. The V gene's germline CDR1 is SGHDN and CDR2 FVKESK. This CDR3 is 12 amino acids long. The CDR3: CASSQGFYEQYF. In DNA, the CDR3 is TGTGCCAGCAGCCAAGGGTTCTACGAGCAGTACTTC.

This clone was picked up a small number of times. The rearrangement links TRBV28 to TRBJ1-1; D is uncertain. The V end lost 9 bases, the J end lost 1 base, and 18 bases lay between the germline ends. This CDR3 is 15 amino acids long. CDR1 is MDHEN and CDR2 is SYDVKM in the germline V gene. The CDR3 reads CARGVGRSRNTEAFF. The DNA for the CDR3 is TGTGCCAGGGGAGTTGGACGTTCGAGGAACACTGAAGCTTTCTTT.

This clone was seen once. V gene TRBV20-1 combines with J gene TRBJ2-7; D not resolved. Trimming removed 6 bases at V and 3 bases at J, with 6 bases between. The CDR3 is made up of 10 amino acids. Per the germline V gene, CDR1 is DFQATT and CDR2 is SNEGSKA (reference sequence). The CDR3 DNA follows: TGCAGTGCGGTAAACTACGAGCAGTACTTC. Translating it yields CSAVNYEQYF.

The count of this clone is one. CDR3 in DNA: TGCAGCGTTGACTTTACCCAGATTAGCACAGATACGCAGTATTTT. Translating gives CSVDFTQISTDTQYF. This chain links TRBV29-1 with TRBJ2-3; D is unclear. Germline assignment: CDR1 SQVTM and CDR2 ANQGSEA. Between the trimmed V and J ends, which lost 3 bases and 0 bases, there was a span of 13 bases. This CDR3 region has 15 residues.

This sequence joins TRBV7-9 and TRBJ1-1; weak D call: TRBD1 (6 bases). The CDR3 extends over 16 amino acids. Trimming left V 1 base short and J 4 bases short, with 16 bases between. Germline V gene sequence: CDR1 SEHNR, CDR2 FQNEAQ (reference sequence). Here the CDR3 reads CASSLGFGGRGTEAFF. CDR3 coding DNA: TGTGCCAGCAGCTTAGGTTTCGGGGGGCGGGGCACTGAAGCTTTCTTT.

The CDR3 loop is CATSDYTTGELFF. In DNA, the CDR3 is TGTGCCACCAGTGATTACACGACCGGGGAGCTGTTTTTT. V usage is TRBV24-1 and J usage is TRBJ2-2; D not resolved. CDR1 is KGHDR, CDR2 SFDVKD, per germline. The CDR3 extends over 13 amino acids. The germline V and J ends were trimmed by 2 bases and 5 bases, with 5 bases remaining between them.

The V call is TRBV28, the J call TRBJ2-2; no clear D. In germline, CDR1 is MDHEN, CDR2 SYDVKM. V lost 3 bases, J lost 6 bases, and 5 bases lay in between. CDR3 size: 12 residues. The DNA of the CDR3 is TGTGCCAGCAGTTTCCGTTCCGGGGAGCTGTTTTTT. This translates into CASSFRSGELFF.

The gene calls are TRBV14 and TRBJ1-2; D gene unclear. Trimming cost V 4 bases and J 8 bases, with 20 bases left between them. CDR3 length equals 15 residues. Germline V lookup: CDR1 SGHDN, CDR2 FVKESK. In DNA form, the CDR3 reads TGTGCCAGCAGCCCTACTCCCAACCGGCGGAGGGGCTACACCTTC. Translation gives CASSPTPNRRRGYTF.

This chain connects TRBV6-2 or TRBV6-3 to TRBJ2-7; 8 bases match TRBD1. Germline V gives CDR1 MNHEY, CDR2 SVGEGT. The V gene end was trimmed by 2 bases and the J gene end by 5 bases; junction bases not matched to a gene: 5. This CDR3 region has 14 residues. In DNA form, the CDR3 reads TGTGCCAGCAGTTACGGGGGACAGGCCCACGAGCAGTACTTC. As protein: CASSYGGQAHEQYF.

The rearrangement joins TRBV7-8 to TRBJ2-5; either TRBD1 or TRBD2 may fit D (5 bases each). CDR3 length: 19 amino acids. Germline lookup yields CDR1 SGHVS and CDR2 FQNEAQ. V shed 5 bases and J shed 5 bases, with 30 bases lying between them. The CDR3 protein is CASSRASRTGAPGQETQYF. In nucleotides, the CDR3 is TGTGCCAGCAGCCGAGCGAGCAGAACCGGGGCTCCGGGGCAGGAGACCCAGTACTTC. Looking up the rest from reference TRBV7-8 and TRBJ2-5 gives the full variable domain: GAGVSQSPRYKVAKRGQDVALRCDPISGHVSLFWYQQALGQGPEFLTYFQNEAQLDKSGLPSDRFFAERPEGSVSTLKIQRTQQEDSAVYLCASSRASRTGAPGQETQYFGPGTRLLVL.

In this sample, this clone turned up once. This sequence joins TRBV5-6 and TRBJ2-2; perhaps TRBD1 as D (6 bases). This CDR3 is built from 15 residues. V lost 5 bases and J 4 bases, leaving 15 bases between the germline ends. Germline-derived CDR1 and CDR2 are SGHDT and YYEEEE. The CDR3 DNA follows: TGTGCCAGCAGTTATGCTGCAGGGGCCACCGGGGAGCTGTTTTTT. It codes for CASSYAAGATGELFF.